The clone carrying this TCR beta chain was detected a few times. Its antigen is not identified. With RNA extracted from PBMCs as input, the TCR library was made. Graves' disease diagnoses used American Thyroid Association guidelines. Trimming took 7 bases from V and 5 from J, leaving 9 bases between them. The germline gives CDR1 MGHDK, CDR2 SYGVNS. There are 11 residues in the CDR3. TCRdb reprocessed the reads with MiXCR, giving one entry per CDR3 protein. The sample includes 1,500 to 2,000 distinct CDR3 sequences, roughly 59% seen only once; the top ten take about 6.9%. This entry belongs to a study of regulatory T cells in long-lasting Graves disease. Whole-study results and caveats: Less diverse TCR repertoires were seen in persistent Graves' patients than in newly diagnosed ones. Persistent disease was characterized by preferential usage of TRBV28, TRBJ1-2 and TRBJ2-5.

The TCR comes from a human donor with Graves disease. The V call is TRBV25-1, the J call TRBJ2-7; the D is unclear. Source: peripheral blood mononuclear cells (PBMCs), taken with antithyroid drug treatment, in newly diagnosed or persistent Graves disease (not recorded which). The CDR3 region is CASIGSDEQYF. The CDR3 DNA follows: TGTGCCAGCATAGGGTCGGACGAGCAGTACTTC.